Listed below are T cell receptor beta chains from one sample, sequenced in a study of shared clonotypes between healthy human individuals. Only in-frame clones appear in the TCRdb table, and some are missing; sequencing was by immunoSEQ multiplex PCR. The sample consists of hundreds of thousands of clones, approximately 79% of them appearing once. Sequencing was carried out using memory CD4+ T cells sorted from blood. Every receptor here comes from a woman in her thirties in good health. Both conserved end residues are trimmed from each CDR3. A D gene is named only where the DNA matches it firmly.

J gene: TRBJ2-7; D gene: TRBD2; V gene: TRBV6-5; CDR3 protein: ASSYSAAGAGSEQY
J gene: TRBJ2-1; D gene: TRBD2; V gene: TRBV2; CDR3 protein: ASSEEGLAGVEQF
J gene: TRBJ1-1; D gene: .; V gene: TRBV7-8; CDR3 protein: ASSLASEAF
J gene: TRBJ1-2; D gene: .; V gene: TRBV7-2; CDR3 protein: ASSLEGGGYT
J gene: TRBJ2-3; D gene: .; V gene: TRBV7-8; CDR3 protein: ASSYSIQPGRRGTDTQY
J gene: TRBJ2-5; D gene: TRBD1; V gene: TRBV18; CDR3 protein: ASSAGQGETQY
J gene: TRBJ2-1; D gene: .; V gene: TRBV6-6; CDR3 protein: ASSIQAGLYNEQF
J gene: TRBJ2-3; D gene: TRBD1; V gene: TRBV10-3; CDR3 protein: AISTTGTGDTDTQY
J gene: TRBJ2-5; D gene: TRBD2; V gene: TRBV27; CDR3 protein: ASSPRLAETQY
J gene: TRBJ2-2; D gene: TRBD1; V gene: TRBV6-5; CDR3 protein: ASSYDNRGAGGELF